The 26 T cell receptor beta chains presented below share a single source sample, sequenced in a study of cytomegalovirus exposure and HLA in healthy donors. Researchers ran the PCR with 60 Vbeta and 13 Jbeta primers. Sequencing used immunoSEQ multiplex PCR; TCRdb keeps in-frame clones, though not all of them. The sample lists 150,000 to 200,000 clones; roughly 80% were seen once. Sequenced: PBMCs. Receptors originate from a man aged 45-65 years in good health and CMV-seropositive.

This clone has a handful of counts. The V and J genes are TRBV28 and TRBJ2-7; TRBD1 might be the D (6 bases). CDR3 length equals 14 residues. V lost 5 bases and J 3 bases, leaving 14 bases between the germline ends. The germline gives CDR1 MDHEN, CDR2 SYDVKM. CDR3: CASSLMGAFYEQYF. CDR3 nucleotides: TGTGCCAGCAGTCTCATGGGGGCGTTCTACGAGCAGTACTTC. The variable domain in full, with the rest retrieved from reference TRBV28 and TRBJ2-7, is DVKVTQSSRYLVKRTGEKVFLECVQDMDHENMFWYRQDPGLGLRLIYFSYDVKMKEKGDIPEGYSVSREKKERFSLILESASTNQTSMYLCASSLMGAFYEQYFGPGTRLTVT.

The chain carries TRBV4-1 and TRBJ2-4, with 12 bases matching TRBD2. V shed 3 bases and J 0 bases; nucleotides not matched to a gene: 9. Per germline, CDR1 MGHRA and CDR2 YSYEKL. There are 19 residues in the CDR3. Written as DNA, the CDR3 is TGCGCCAGCAGCCACCTGACTAGCGGGAGAGAGGTAGCCAAAAACATTCAGTACTTC. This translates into CASSHLTSGREVAKNIQYF.

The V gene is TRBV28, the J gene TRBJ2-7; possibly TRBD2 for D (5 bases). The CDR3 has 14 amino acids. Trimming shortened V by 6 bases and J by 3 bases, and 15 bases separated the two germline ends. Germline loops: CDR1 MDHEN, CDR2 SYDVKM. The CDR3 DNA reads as TGTGCCAGCAGCCCTTCCGAGGAGGTCTACGAGCAGTACTTC. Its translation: CASSPSEEVYEQYF.

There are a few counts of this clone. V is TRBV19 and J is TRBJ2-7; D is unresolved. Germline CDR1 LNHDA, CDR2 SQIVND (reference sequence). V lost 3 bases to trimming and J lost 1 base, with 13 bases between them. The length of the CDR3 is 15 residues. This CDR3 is CASSIGIGQSYEQYF. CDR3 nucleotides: TGTGCCAGTAGTATCGGCATTGGGCAGTCCTACGAGCAGTACTTC.

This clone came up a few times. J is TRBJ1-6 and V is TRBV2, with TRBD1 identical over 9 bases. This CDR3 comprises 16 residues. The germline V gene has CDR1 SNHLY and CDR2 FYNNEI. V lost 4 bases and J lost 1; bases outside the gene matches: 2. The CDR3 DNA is TGTGCCAGCAGTGGGGACAGGGTTTCCTATAATTCACCCCTCCACTTT. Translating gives CASSGDRVSYNSPLHF. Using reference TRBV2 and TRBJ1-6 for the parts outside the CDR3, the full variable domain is EPEVTQTPSHQVTQMGQEVILRCVPISNHLYFYWYRQILGQKVEFLVSFYNNEISEKSEIFDDQFSVERPDGSNFTLKIRSTKLEDSAMYFCASSGDRVSYNSPLHFGNGTRLTVT.

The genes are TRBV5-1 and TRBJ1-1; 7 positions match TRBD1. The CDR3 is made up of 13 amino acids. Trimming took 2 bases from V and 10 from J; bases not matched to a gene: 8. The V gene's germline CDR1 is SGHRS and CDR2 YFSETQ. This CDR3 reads CASSFTGEGGAFF. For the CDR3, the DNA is TGCGCCAGCAGCTTCACAGGGGAAGGGGGAGCTTTCTTT.

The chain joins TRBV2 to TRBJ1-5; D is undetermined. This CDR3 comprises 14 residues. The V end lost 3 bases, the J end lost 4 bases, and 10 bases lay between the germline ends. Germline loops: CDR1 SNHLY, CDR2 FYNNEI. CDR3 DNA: TGTGCCAGCAGTGATGTCACAAGAAATCAGCCCCAGCATTTT. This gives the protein CASSDVTRNQPQHF.

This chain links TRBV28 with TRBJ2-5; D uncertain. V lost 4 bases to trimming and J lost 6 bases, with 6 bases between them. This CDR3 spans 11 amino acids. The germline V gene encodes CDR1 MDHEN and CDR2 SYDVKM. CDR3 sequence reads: CASSSPKTQYF. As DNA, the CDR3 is TGTGCCAGCAGTTCCCCCAAGACCCAGTACTTC.

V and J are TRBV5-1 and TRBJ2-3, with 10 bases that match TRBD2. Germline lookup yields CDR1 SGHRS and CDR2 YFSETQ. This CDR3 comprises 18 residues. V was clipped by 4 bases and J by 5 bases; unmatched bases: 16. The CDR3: CASSLGAGGPGGKDTQYF. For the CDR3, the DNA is TGCGCCAGCAGCCTCGGAGCGGGGGGGCCAGGGGGAAAAGATACGCAGTATTTT.

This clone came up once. The CDR3 DNA reads as TGTGCCAGTAGCAGACAGGGACCTGGGGCCAACGTCCTGACTTTC. It translates to CASSRQGPGANVLTF. This chain connects TRBV19 to TRBJ2-6, with 7 bases matching TRBD1. The V and J ends lost 6 bases and 2 bases, in that order; junction bases with no gene match: 4. From germline, CDR1 is LNHDA and CDR2 SQIVND (reference sequence). The CDR3 contains 15 residues. The full variable domain, with the rest looked up from reference TRBV19 and TRBJ2-6, is DGGITQSPKYLFRKEGQNVTLSCEQNLNHDAMYWYRQDPGQGLRLIYYSQIVNDFQKGDIAEGYSVSREKKESFPLTVTSAQKNPTAFYLCASSRQGPGANVLTFGAGSRLTVL.

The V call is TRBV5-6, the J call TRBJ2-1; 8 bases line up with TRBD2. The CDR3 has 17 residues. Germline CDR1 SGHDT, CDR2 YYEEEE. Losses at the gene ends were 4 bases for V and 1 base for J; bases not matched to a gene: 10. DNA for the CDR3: TGTGCCAGCAGCAAGGGTATACGGGAGGGGTCCTACAATGAGCAGTTCTTC. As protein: CASSKGIREGSYNEQFF.

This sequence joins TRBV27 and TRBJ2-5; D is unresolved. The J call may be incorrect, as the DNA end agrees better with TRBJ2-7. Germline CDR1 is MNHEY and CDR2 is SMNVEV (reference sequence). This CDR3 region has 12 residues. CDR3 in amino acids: CASSSSSYEQYF. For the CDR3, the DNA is TGTGCCAGCAGTTCCTCCTCCTACGAGCAGTACTTC.

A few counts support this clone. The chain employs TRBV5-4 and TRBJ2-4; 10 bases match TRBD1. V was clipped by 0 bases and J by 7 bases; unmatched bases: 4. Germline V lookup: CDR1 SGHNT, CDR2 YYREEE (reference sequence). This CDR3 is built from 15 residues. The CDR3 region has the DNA TGTGCCAGCAGCTTGGATAGACAGGGGGCTAACATTCAGTACTTC. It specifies CASSLDRQGANIQYF.

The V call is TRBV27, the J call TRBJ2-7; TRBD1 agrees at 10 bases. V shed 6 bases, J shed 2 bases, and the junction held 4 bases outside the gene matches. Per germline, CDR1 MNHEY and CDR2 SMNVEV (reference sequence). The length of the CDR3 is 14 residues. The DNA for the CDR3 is TGTGCCAGCAGCTGGGGACAGGGGACCTACGAGCAGTACTTC. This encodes CASSWGQGTYEQYF.

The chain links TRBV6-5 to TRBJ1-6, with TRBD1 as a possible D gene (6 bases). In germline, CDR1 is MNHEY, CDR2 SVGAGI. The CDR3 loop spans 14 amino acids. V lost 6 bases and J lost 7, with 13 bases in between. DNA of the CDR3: TGTGCCAGCAGAGAGGTCAGGGGCAATTCACCCCTCCACTTT. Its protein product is CASREVRGNSPLHF.

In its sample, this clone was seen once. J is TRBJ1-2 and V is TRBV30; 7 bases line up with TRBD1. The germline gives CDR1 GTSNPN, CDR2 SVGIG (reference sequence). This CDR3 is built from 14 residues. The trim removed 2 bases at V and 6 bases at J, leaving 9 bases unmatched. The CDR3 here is CAWSRGQIWNGYTF. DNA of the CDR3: TGTGCCTGGAGTAGGGGGCAGATTTGGAATGGCTACACCTTC.

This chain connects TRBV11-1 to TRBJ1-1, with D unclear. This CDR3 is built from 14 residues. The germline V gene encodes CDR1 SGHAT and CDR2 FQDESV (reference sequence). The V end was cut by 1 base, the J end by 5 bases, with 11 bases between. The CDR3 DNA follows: TGTGCCAGCAGCTTAGACAGTTCATTGACTGAAGCTTTCTTT. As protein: CASSLDSSLTEAFF. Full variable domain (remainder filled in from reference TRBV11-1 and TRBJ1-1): EAEVAQSPRYKITEKSQAVAFWCDPISGHATLYWYRQILGQGPELLVQFQDESVVDDSQLPKDRFSAERLKGVDSTLKIQPAELGDSAMYLCASSLDSSLTEAFFGQGTRLTVV.

For the CDR3, the DNA is TGTGCCAGCAGCTATACAGGGGGCCACGAGCAGTACTTC. This gives the protein CASSYTGGHEQYF. The chain uses TRBV11-2 and TRBJ2-7; 9 positions agree with TRBD1. J was trimmed by 5 bases and V by 4 bases; bases with no gene match: 3. The germline gives CDR1 SGHAT, CDR2 FQNNGV. The CDR3 sequence is 13 residues long.

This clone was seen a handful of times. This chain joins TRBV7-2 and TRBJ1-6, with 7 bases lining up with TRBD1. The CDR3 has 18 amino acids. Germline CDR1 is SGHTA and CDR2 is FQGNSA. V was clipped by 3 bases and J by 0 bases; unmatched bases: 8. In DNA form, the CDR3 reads TGTGCCAGCAGCTTGGTATACAGGGGAAGCTCCTATAATTCACCCCTCCACTTT. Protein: CASSLVYRGSSYNSPLHF.

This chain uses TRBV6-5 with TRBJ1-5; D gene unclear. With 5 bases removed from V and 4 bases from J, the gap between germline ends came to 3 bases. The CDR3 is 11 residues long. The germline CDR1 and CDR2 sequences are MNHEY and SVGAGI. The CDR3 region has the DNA TGTGCCAGCAGTGAGAATCAGCCCCAGCATTTT. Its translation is CASSENQPQHF.

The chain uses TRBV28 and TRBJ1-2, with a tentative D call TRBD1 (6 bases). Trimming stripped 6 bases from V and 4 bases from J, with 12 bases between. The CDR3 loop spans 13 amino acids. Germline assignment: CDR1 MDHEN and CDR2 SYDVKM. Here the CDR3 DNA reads TGTGCCAGCAGAAGGACAGAGATCTATGGCTACACCTTC. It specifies CASRRTEIYGYTF.

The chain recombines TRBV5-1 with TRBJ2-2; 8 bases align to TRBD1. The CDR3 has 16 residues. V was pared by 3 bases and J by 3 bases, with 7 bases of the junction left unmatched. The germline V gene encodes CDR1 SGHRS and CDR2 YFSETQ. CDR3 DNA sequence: TGCGCCAGCAGCTCCCCCACAGGGGGGTACACCGGGGAGCTGTTTTTT. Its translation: CASSSPTGGYTGELFF.

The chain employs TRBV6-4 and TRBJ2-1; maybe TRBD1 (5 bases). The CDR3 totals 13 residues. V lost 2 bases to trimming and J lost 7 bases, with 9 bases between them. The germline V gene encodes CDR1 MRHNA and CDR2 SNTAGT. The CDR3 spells CASSDAQGNEQFF. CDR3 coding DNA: TGTGCCAGCAGTGACGCTCAGGGAAATGAGCAGTTCTTC.

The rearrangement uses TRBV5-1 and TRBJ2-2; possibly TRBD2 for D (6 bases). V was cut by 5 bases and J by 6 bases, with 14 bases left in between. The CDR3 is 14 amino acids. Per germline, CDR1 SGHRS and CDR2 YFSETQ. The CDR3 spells CASSVADPSGELFF. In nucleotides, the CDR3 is TGCGCCAGCAGTGTAGCGGATCCATCCGGGGAGCTGTTTTTT.

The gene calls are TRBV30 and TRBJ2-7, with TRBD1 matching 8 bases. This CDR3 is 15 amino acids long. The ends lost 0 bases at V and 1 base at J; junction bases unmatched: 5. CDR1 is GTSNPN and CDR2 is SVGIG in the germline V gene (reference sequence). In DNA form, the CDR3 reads TGTGCCTGGAGTGTACGGGACAGGAGGTCCTACGAGCAGTACTTC. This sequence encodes CAWSVRDRRSYEQYF. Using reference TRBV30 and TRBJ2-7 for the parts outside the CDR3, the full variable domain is SQTIHQWPATLVQPVGSPLSLECTVEGTSNPNLYWYRQAAGRGLQLLFYSVGIGQISSEVPQNLSASRPQDRQFILSSKKLLLSDSGFYLCAWSVRDRRSYEQYFGPGTRLTVT.

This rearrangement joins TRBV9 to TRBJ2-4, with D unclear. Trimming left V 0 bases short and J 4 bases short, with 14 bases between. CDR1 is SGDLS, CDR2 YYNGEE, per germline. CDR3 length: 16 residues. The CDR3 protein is CASSVAQADPKNIQYF. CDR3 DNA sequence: TGTGCCAGCAGCGTAGCGCAGGCCGATCCAAAAAACATTCAGTACTTC.